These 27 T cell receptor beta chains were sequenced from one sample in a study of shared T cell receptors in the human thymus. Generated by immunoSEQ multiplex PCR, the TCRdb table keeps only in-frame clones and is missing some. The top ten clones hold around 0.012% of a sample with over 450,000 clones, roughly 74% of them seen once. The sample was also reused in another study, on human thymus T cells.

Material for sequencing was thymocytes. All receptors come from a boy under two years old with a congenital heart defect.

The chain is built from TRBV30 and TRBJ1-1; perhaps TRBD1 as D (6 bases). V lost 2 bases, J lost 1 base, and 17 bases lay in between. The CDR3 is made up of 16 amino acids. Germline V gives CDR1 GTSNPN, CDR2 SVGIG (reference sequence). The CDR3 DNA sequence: TGTGCCTGGAGTACTTGGCAGGGGAGGGAGAACACTGAAGCTTTCTTT. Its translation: CAWSTWQGRENTEAFF. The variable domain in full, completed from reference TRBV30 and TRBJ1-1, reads SQTIHQWPATLVQPVGSPLSLECTVEGTSNPNLYWYRQAAGRGLQLLFYSVGIGQISSEVPQNLSASRPQDRQFILSSKKLLLSDSGFYLCAWSTWQGRENTEAFFGQGTRLTVV.

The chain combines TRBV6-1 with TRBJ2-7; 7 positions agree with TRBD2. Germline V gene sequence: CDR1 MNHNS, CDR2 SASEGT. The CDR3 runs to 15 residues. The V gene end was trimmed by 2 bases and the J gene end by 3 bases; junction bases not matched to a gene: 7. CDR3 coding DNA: TGTGCCAGCAGTGAAATGGCGGGAGAGTACTACGAGCAGTACTTC. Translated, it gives CASSEMAGEYYEQYF.

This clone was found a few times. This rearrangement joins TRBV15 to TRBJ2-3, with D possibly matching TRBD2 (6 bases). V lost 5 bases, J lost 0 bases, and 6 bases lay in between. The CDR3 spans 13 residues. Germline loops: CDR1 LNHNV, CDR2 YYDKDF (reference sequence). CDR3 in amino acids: CATSGRSTDTQYF. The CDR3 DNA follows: TGTGCCACCAGCGGGAGGAGCACAGATACGCAGTATTTT.

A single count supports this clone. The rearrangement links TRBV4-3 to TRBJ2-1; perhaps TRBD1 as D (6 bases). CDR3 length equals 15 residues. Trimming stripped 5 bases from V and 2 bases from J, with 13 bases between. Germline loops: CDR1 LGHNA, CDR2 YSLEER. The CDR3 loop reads CASSVPGHPYNEQFF. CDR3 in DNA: TGCGCCAGCAGCGTGCCGGGACACCCCTACAATGAGCAGTTCTTC.

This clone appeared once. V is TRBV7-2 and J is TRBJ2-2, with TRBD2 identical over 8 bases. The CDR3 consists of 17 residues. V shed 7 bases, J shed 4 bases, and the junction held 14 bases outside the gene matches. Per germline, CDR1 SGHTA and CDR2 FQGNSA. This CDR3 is CASTPGGSGIITGELFF. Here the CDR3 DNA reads TGTGCCAGCACCCCGGGCGGTAGCGGGATAATCACCGGGGAGCTGTTTTTT.

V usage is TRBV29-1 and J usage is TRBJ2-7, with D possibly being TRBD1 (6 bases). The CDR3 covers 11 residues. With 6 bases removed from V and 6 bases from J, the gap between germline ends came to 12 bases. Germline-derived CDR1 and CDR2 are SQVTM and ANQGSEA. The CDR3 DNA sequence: TGCAGCGTAACACAGGGCATCGAGCAGTACTTC. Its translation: CSVTQGIEQYF.

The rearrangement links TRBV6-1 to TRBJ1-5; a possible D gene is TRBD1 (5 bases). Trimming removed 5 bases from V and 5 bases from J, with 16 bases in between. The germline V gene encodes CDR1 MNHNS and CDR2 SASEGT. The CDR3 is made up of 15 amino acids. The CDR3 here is CASSPAVGGDQPQHF. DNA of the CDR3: TGTGCCAGCAGTCCAGCGGTGGGGGGGGATCAGCCCCAGCATTTT.

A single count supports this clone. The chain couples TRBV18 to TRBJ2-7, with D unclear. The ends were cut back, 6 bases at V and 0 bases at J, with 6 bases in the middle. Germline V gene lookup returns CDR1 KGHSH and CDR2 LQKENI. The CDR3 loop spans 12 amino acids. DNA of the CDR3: TGTGCCAGCTCGGCCAGCTCCTACGAGCAGTACTTC. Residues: CASSASSYEQYF.

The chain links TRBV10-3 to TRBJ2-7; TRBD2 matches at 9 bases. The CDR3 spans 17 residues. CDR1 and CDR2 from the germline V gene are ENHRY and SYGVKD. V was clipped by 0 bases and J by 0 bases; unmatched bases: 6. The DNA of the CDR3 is TGTGCCATCAGTGAGTCGCGTCTAGCGGGAAGCTCCTACGAGCAGTACTTC. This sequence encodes CAISESRLAGSSYEQYF.

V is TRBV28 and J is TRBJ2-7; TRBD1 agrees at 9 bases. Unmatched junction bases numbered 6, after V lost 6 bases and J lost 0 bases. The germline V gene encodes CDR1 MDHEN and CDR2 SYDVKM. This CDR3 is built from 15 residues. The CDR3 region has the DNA TGTGCCAGCAGGCTGGGACAGGGTCGCTCCTACGAGCAGTACTTC. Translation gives CASRLGQGRSYEQYF. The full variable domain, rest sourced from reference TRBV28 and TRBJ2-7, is DVKVTQSSRYLVKRTGEKVFLECVQDMDHENMFWYRQDPGLGLRLIYFSYDVKMKEKGDIPEGYSVSREKKERFSLILESASTNQTSMYLCASRLGQGRSYEQYFGPGTRLTVT.

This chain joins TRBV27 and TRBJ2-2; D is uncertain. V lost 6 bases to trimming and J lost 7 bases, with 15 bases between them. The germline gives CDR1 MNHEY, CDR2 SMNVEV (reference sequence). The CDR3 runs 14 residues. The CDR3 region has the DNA TGTGCCAGCAGGACCGGGTCGCTTTACGGGGAGCTGTTTTTT. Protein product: CASRTGSLYGELFF.

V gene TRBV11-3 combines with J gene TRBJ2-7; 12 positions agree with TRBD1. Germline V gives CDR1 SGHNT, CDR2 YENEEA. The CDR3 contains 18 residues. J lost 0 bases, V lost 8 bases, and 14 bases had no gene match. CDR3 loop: CASGLLGDRGPLSYEQYF. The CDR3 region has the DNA TGTGCCAGCGGGCTCCTCGGGGACAGGGGGCCCCTCTCCTACGAGCAGTACTTC. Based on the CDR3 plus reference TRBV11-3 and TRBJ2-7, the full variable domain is EAGVVQSPRYKIIEKKQPVAFWCNPISGHNTLYWYLQNLGQGPELLIRYENEEAVDDSQLPKDRFSAERLKGVDSTLKIQPAELGDSAVYLCASGLLGDRGPLSYEQYFGPGTRLTVT.

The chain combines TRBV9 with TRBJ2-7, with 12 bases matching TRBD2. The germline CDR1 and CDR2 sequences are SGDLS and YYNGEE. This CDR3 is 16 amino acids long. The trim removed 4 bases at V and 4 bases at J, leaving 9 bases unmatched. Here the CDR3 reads CASSPGLAGKEYEQYF. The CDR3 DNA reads TGTGCCAGCAGCCCAGGACTAGCGGGAAAAGAATACGAGCAGTACTTC.

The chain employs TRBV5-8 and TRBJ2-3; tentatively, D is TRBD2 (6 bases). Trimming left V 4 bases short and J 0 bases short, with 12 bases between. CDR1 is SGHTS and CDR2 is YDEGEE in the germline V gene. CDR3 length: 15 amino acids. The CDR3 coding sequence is TGTGCCAGCAGCAGGACGGGACTCAGCACAGATACGCAGTATTTT. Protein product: CASSRTGLSTDTQYF.

DNA of the CDR3: TGTGCCTGGAGCCCGACAGGGGGGTACGAGCAGTACTTC. Amino acids: CAWSPTGGYEQYF. This chain connects TRBV30 to TRBJ2-7; TRBD1 aligns across 9 bases. Germline-derived CDR1 and CDR2 are GTSNPN and SVGIG (reference sequence). This CDR3 has 13 amino acids. V lost 3 bases and J lost 4; bases outside the gene matches: 4.

DNA of the CDR3: TGTGCCAGCCGTGGGCAGTCTAGCACAGATACGCAGTATTTT. Protein product: CASRGQSSTDTQYF. The rearrangement joins TRBV19 to TRBJ2-3; D is unclear. V was shortened by 9 bases and J by 0 bases, with 13 bases between the two germline ends. This CDR3 is built from 14 residues. CDR1 LNHDA and CDR2 SQIVND come from the germline V gene (reference sequence). The variable domain in full, completed from reference TRBV19 and TRBJ2-3, reads DGGITQSPKYLFRKEGQNVTLSCEQNLNHDAMYWYRQDPGQGLRLIYYSQIVNDFQKGDIAEGYSVSREKKESFPLTVTSAQKNPTAFYLCASRGQSSTDTQYFGPGTRLTVL.

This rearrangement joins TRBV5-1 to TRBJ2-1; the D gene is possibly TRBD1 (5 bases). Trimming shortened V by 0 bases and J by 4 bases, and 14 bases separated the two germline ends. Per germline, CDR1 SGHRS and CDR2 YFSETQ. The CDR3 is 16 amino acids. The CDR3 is CASSLAVGQAYNEQFF. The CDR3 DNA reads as TGCGCCAGCAGCTTGGCCGTGGGGCAGGCATACAATGAGCAGTTCTTC.

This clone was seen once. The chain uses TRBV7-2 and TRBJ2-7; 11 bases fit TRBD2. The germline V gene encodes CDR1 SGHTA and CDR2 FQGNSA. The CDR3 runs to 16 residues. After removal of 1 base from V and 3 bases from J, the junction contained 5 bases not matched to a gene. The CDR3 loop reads CASSLGGLAGGYEQYF. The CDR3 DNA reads TGTGCCAGCAGCTTAGGAGGTCTAGCGGGAGGCTACGAGCAGTACTTC. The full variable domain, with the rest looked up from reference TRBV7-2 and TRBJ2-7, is GAGVSQSPSNKVTEKGKDVELRCDPISGHTALYWYRQSLGQGLEFLIYFQGNSAPDKSGLPSDRFSAERTGGSVSTLTIQRTQQEDSAVYLCASSLGGLAGGYEQYFGPGTRLTVT.

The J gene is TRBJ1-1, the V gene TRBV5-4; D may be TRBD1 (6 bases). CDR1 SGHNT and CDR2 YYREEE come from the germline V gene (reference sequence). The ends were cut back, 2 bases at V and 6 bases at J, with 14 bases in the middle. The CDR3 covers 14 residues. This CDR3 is CASSFRTESSEAFF. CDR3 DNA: TGTGCCAGCAGCTTCCGGACAGAATCATCTGAAGCTTTCTTT. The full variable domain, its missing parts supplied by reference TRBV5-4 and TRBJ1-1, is ETGVTQSPTHLIKTRGQQVTLRCSSQSGHNTVSWYQQALGQGPQFIFQYYREEENGRGNFPPRFSGLQFPNYSSELNVNALELDDSALYLCASSFRTESSEAFFGQGTRLTVV.

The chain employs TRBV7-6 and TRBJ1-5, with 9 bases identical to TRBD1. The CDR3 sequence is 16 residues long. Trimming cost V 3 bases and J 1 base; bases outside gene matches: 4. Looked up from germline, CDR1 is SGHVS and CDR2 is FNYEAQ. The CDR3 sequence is CASSLGGQGSNQPQHF. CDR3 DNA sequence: TGTGCCAGCAGCTTGGGAGGACAGGGGAGCAATCAGCCCCAGCATTTT. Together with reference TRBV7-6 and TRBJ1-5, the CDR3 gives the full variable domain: GAGVSQSPRYKVTKRGQDVALRCDPISGHVSLYWYRQALGQGPEFLTYFNYEAQQDKSGLPNDRFSAERPEGSISTLTIQRTEQRDSAMYRCASSLGGQGSNQPQHFGDGTRLSIL.

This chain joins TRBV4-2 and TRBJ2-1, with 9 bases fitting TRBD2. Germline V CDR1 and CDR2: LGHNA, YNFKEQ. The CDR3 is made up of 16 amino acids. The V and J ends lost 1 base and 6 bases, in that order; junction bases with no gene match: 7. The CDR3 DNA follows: TGTGCCAGCAGCCAAGTATGCGGGAGGGAAGGCAATGAGCAGTTCTTC. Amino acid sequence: CASSQVCGREGNEQFF.

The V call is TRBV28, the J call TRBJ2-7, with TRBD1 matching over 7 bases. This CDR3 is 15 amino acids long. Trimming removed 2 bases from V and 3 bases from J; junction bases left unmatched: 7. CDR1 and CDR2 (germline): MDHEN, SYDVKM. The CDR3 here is CASSLGAGGFYEQYF. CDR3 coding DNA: TGTGCCAGCAGTTTAGGGGCAGGGGGTTTCTACGAGCAGTACTTC.

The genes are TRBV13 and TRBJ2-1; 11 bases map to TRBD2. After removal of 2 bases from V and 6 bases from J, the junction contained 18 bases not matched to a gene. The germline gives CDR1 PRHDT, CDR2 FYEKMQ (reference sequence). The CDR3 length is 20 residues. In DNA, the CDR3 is TGTGCCAGCAGCTTAAATGTGGCTAGCGGGAGGCGGGCCAGGGGCAATGAGCAGTTCTTC. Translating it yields CASSLNVASGRRARGNEQFF.

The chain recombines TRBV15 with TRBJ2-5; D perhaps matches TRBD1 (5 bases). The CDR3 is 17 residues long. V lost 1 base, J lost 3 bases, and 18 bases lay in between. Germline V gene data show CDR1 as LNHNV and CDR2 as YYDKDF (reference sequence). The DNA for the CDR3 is TGTGCCACCAGCAGAGGGGGCCCTCAGGAACACAAAGAGACCCAGTACTTC. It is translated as CATSRGGPQEHKETQYF.

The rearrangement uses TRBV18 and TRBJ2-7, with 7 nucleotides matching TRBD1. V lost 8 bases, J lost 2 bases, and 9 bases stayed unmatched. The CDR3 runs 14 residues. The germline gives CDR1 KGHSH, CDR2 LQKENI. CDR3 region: CASTLGQDPYEQYF. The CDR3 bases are TGTGCCAGCACTCTTGGACAGGACCCCTACGAGCAGTACTTC.

The CDR3 DNA follows: TGTGCCAGCAGCCAAGGAAAGCGGGATCATAGGGAGCAGTACTTC. Translated: CASSQGKRDHREQYF. The rearrangement joins TRBV4-2 to TRBJ2-7; 7 nucleotides align to TRBD2. Germline assignment: CDR1 LGHNA and CDR2 YNFKEQ. V dropped 1 base and J dropped 7; count of bases not matched to a gene: 10. The CDR3 is 15 amino acids.

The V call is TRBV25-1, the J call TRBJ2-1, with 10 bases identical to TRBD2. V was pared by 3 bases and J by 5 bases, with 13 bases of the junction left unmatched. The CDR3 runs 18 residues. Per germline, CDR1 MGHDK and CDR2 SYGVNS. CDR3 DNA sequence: TGTGCCAGCAGTGAGCCTAGCGGGAGTAAGAGTGAGAACAATGAGCAGTTCTTC. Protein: CASSEPSGSKSENNEQFF.